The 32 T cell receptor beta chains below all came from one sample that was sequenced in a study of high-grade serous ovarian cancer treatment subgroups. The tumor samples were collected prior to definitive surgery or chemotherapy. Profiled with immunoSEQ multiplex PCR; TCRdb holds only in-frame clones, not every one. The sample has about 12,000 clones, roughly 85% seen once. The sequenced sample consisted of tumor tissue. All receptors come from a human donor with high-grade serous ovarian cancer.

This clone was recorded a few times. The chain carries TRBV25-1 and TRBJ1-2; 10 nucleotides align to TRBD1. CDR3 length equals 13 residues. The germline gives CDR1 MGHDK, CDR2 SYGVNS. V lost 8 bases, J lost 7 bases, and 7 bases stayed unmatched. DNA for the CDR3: TGTGCCAGCGCCCGGACAGGGGGAATTGGCTACACCTTC. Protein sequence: CASARTGGIGYTF.

DNA of the CDR3: TGTGCCAGCAGCCCCAGCGGGGGGGCGAACACCGGGGAGCTGTTTTTT. Its protein product is CASSPSGGANTGELFF. V is TRBV7-7 and J is TRBJ2-2, with TRBD2 identical over 10 bases. V dropped 5 bases and J dropped 0; count of bases not matched to a gene: 3. Germline V CDR1 and CDR2: SSHAT, FNYEAQ (reference sequence). The CDR3 is made up of 16 amino acids.

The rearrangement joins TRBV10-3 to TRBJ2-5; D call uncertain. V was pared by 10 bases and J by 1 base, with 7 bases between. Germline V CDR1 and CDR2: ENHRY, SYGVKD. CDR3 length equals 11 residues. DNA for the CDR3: TGTGCCACTCAGAGCCAAGAGACCCAGTACTTC. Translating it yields CATQSQETQYF.

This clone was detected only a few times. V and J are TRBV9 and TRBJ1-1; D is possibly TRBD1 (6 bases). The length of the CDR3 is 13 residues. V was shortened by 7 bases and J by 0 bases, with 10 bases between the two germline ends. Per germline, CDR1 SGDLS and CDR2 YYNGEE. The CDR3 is CASGDTMNTEAFF. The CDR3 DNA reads TGTGCCAGCGGGGACACAATGAACACTGAAGCTTTCTTT.

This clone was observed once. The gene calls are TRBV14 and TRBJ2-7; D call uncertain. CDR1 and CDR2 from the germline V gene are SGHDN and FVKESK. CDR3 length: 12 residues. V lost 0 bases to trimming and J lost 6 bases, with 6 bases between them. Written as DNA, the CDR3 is TGTGCCAGCAGCCAAGATCGGATCGAGCAGTACTTC. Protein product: CASSQDRIEQYF.

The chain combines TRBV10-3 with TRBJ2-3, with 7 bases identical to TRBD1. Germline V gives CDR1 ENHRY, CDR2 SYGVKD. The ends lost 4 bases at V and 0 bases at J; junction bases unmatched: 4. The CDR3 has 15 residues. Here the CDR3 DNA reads TGTGCCATCAGTGGAGACAGGGCTAGCACAGATACGCAGTATTTT. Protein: CAISGDRASTDTQYF.

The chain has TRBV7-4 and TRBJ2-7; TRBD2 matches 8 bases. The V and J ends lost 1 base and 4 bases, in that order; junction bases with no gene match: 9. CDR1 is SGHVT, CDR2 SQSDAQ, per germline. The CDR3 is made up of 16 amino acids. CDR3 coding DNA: TGTGCCAGCAGCTTAGGGGGTAGCGGGGAGGGATACGAGCAGTACGTC. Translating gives CASSLGGSGEGYEQYV.

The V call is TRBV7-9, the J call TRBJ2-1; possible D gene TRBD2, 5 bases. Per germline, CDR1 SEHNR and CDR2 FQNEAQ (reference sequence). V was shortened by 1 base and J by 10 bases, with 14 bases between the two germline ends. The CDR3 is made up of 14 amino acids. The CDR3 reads CASSLEGAAREQFF. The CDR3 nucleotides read TGTGCCAGCAGCTTAGAGGGAGCGGCGCGGGAGCAGTTCTTC.

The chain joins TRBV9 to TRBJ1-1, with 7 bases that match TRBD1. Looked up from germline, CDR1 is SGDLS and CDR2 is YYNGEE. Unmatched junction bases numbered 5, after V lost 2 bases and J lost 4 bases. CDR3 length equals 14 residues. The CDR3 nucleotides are TGTGCCAGCAGCGTGACAGGGAGGGGCACTGAAGCTTTCTTT. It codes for CASSVTGRGTEAFF. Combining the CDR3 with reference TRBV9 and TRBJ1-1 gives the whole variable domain DSGVTQTPKHLITATGQRVTLRCSPRSGDLSVYWYQQSLDQGLQFLIQYYNGEERAKGNILERFSAQQFPDLHSELNLSSLELGDSALYFCASSVTGRGTEAFFGQGTRLTVV.

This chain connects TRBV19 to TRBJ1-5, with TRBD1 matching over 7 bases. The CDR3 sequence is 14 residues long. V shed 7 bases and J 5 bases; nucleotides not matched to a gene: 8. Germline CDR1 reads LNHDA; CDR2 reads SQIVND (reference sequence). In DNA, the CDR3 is TGTGCCAGTACCCACTCAGGGGGAGATCAGCCCCAGCATTTT. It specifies CASTHSGGDQPQHF.

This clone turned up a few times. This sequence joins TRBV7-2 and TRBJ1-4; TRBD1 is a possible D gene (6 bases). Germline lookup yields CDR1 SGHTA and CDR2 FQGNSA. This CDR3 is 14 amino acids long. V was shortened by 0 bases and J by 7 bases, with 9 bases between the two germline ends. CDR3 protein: CASSLAQGGEKLFF. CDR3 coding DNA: TGTGCCAGCAGCTTAGCACAGGGTGGTGAAAAACTGTTTTTT.

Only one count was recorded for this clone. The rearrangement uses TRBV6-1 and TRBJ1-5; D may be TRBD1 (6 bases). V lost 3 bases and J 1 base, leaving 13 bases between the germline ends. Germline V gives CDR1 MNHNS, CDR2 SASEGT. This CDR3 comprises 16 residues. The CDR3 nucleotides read TGTGCCAGCAGTGAGCTAATTACAGGGAGCAATCAGCCCCAGCATTTT. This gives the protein CASSELITGSNQPQHF.

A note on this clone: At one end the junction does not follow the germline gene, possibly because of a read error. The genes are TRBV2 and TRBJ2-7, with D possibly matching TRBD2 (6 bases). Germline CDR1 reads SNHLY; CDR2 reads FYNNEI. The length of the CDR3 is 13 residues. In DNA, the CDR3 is TGTGCCAGCCTCCGGGACTTCTCCCACGAGCAGTACTTC. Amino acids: CASLRDFSHEQYF.

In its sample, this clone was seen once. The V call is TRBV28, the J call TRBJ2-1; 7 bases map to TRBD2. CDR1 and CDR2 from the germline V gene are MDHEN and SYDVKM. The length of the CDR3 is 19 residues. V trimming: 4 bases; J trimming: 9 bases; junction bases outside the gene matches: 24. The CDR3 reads CASSYLGGTGRRGGFEQFF. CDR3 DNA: TGTGCCAGCAGTTACCTGGGGGGGACCGGGCGCCGTGGCGGTTTTGAGCAGTTCTTC.

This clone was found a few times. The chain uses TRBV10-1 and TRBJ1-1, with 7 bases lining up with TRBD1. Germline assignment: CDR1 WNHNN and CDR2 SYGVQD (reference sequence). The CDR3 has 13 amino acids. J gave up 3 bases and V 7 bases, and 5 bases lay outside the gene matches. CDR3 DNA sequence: TGCGCCAGCACCAGCGACAGGGACACTGAAGCTTTCTTT. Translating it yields CASTSDRDTEAFF.

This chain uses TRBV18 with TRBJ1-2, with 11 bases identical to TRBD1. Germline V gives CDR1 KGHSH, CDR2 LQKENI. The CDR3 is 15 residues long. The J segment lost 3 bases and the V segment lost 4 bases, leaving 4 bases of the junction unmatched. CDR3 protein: CASSLPGQGDYGYTF. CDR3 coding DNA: TGTGCCAGCTCACTACCGGGACAGGGGGACTATGGCTACACCTTC.

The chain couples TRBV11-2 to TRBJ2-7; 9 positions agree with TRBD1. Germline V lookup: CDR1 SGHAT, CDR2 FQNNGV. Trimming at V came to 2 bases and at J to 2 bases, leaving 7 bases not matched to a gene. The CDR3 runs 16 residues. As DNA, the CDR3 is TGTGCCAGCAGCTTAATTGCGGGGACAGGGACCTACGAGCAGTACTTC. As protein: CASSLIAGTGTYEQYF.

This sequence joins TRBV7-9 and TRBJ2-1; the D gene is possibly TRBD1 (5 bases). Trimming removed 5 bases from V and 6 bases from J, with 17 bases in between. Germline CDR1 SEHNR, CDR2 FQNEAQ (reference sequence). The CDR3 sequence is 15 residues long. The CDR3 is CASSPDSAVVNEQFF. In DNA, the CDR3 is TGTGCCAGCAGCCCAGACAGTGCCGTGGTCAATGAGCAGTTCTTC.

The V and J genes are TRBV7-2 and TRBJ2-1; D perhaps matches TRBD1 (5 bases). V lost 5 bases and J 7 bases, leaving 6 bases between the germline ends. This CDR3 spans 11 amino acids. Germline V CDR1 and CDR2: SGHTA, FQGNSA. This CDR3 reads CASSPGNEQFF. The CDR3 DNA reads TGTGCCAGCAGCCCAGGGAATGAGCAGTTCTTC.

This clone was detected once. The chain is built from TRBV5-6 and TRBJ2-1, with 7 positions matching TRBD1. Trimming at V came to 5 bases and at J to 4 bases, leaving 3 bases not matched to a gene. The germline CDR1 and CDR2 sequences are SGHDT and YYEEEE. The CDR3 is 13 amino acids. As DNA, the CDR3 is TGTGCCAGCAGGGACAGGCGGTACAATGAGCAGTTCTTC. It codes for CASRDRRYNEQFF.

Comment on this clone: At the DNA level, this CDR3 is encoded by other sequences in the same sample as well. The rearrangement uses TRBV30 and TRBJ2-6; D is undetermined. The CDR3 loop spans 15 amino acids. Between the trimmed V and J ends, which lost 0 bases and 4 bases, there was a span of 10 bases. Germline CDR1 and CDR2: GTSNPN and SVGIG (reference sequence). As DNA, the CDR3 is TGTGCCTGGAGTGTAGGCGGCTCCGGGGCCAACGTCCTGACTTTC. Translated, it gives CAWSVGGSGANVLTF.

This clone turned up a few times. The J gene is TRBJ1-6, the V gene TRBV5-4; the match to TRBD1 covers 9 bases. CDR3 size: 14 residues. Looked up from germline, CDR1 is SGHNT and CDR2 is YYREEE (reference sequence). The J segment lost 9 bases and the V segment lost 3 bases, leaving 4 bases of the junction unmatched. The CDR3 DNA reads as TGTGCCAGCAGCTGGGGGACAGGGATTTCACCCCTCCACTTT. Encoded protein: CASSWGTGISPLHF.

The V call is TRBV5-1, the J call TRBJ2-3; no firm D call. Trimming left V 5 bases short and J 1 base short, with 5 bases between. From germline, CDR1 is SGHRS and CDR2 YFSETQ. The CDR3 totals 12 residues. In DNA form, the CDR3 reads TGCGCCAGCAGTGGAGGCACAGATACGCAGTATTTT. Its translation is CASSGGTDTQYF.

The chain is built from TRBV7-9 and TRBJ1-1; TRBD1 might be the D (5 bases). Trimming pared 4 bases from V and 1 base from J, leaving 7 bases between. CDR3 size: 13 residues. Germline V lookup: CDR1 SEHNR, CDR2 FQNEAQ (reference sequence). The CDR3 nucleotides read TGTGCCAGCAGCTACGGACAGAACACTGAAGCTTTCTTT. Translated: CASSYGQNTEAFF.

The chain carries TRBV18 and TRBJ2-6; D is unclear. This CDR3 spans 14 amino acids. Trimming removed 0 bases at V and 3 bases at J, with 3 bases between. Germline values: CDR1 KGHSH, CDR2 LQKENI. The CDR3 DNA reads TGTGCCAGCTCACCACCAGATGGGGCCAACGTCCTGACTTTC. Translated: CASSPPDGANVLTF.

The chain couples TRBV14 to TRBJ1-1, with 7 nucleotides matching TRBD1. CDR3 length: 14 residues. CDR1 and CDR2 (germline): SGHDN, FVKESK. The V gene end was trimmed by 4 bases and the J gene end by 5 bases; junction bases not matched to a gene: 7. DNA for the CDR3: TGTGCCAGCAGCCGACAGGGTTTGGGGACTGAAGCTTTCTTT. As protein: CASSRQGLGTEAFF.

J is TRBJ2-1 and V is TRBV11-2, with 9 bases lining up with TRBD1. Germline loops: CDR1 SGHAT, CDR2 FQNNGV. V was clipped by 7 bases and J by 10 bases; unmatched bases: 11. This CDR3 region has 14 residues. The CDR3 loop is CASTPGTGYREQFF. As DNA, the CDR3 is TGTGCCAGCACCCCCGGGACAGGGTATAGGGAGCAGTTCTTC.

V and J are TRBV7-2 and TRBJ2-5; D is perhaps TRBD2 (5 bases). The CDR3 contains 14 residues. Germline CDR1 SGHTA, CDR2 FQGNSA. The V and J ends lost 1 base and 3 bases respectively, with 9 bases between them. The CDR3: CASSLGRVKETQYF. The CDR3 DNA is TGTGCCAGCAGCTTAGGGCGGGTCAAAGAGACCCAGTACTTC.

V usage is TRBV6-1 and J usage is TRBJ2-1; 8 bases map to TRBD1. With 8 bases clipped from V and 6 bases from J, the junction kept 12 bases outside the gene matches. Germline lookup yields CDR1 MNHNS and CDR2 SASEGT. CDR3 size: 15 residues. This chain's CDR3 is CASPPTGGWGNEQFF. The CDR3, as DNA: TGTGCCAGCCCTCCCACAGGGGGATGGGGCAATGAGCAGTTCTTC.

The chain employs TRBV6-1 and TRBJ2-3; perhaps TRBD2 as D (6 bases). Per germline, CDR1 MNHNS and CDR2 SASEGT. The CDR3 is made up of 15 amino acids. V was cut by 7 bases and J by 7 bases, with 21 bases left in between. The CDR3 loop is CASIGGRHGQNTQYF. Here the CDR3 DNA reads TGTGCCAGCATCGGAGGGCGTCATGGGCAAAATACGCAGTATTTT.

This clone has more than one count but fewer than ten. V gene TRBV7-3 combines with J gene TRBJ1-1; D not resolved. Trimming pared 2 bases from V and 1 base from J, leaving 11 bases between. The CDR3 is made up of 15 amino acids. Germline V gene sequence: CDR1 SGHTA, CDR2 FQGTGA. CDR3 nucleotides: TGTGCCAGCAGCTTAGAAAGTGGGAAGAACACTGAAGCTTTCTTT. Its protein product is CASSLESGKNTEAFF.

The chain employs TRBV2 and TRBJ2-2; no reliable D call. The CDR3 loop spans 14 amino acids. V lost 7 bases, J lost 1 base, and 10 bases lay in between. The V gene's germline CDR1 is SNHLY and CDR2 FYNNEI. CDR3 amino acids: CASTEKRNTGELFF. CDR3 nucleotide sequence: TGTGCCAGCACCGAAAAGAGGAACACCGGGGAGCTGTTTTTT.